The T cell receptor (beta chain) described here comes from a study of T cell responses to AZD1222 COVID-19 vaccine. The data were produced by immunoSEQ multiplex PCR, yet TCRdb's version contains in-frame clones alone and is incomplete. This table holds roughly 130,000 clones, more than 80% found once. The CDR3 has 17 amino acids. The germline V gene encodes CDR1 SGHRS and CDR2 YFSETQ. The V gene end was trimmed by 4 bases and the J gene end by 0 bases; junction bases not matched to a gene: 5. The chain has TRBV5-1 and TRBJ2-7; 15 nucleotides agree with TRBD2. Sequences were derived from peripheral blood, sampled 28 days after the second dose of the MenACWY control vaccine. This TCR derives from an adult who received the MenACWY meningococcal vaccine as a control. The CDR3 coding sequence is TGCGCCAGCAGCACCGGACTAGCGGGAGGGCCCTCCTACGAGCAGTACTTC. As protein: CASSTGLAGGPSYEQYF.